Detailed here is one T cell receptor (beta chain). Its antigen remains unknown. The CDR3 covers 11 residues. In germline, CDR1 is DFQATT, CDR2 SNEGSKA (reference sequence). V lost 7 bases, J lost 0 bases, and 6 bases lay in between. The sample comes from a study of cytomegalovirus exposure and HLA in healthy donors. Study-wide points: Despite most TCR sequences being rare, some public TCRs occurred in many donors.

The PCR ran on 60 Vbeta and 13 Jbeta primers. TCRdb keeps only in-frame clones here, not all; method: immunoSEQ multiplex PCR. Of more than 70,000 clones listed, roughly 64% are singletons. The clonotype originates from a middle-aged man in good health and CMV-seropositive. The chain combines TRBV20-1 with TRBJ2-5; a weak D match, TRBD2 (5 bases). Sequencing was done on a sample of PBMCs. The CDR3 DNA reads TGCAGTGTGAGGGACCAAGAGACCCAGTACTTC. Encoded protein: CSVRDQETQYF.